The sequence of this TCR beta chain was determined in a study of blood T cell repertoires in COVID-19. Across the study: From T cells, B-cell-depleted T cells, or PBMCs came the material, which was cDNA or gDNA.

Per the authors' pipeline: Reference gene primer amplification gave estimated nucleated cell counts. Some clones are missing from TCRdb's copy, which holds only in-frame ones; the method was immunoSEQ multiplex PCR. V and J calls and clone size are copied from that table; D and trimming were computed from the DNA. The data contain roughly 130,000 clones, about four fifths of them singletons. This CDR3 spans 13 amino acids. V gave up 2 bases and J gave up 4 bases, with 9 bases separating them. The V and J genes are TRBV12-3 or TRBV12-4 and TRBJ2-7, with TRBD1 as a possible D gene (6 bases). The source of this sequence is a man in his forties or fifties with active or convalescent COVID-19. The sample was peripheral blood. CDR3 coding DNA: TGTGCCAGCAGTTTAAACAGGGCTTACGAGCAGTACTTC. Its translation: CASSLNRAYEQYF.